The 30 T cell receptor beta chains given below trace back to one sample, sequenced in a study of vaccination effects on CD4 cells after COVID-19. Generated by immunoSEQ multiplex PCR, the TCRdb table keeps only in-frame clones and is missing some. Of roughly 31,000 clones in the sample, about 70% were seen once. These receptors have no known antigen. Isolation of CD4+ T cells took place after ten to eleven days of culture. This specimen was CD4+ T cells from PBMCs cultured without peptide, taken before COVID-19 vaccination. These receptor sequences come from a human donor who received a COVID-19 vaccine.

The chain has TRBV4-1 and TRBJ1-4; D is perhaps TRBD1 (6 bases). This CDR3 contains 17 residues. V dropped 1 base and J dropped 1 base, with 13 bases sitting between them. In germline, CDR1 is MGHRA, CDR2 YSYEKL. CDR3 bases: TGCGCCAGCAGCCAAGCTCCAGGACAGCTAACTAATGAAAAACTGTTTTTT. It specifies CASSQAPGQLTNEKLFF.

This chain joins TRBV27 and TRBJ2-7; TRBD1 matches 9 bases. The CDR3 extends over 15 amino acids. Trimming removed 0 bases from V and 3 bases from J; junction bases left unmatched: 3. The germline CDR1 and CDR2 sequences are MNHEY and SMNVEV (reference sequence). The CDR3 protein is CASSLSGQGFYEQYF. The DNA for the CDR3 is TGTGCCAGCAGTTTATCGGGACAGGGTTTCTACGAGCAGTACTTC.

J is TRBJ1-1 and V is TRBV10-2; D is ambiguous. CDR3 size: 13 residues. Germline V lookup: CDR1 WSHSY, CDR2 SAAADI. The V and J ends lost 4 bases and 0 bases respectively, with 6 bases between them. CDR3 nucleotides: TGCGCCAGCAGTGGACAAATGAACACTGAAGCTTTCTTT. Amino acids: CASSGQMNTEAFF.

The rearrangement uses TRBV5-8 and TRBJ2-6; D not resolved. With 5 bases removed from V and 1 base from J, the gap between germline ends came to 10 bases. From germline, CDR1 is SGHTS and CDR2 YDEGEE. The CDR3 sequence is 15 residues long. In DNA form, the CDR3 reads TGTGCCAGCAGGCCTGTCGGGTCTGGGGCCAACGTCCTGACTTTC. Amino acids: CASRPVGSGANVLTF.

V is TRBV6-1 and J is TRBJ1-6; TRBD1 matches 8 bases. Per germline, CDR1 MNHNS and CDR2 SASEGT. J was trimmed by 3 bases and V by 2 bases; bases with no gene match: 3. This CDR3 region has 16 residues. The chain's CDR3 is CASSELGQGYNSPLHF. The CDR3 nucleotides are TGTGCCAGCAGTGAACTCGGACAGGGCTATAATTCACCCCTCCACTTT.

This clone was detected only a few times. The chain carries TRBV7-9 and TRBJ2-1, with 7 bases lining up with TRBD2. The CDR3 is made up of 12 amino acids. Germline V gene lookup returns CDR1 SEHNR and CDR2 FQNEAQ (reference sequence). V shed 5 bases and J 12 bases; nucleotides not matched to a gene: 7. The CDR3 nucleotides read TGTGCCAGCAGCGCTAGCGGTAGTGCGCAGTTCTTC. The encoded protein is CASSASGSAQFF. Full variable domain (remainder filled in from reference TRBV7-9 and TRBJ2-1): DTGVSQNPRHKITKRGQNVTFRCDPISEHNRLYWYRQTLGQGPEFLTYFQNEAQLEKSRLLSDRFSAERPKGSFSTLEIQRTEQGDSAMYLCASSASGSAQFFGPGTRLTVL.

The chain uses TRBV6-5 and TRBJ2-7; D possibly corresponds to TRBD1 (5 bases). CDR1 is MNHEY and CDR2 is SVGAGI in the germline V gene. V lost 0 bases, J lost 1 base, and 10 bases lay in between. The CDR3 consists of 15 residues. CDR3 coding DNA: TGTGCCAGCAGTTACTCGATAGGGGATTCCTACGAGCAGTACTTC. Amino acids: CASSYSIGDSYEQYF.

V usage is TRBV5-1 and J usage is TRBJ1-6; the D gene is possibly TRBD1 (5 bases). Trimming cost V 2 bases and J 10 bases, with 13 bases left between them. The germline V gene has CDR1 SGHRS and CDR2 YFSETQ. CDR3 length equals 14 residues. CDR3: CASSFDRGPSPLHF. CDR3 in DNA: TGCGCCAGCAGCTTTGACCGGGGACCCTCACCCCTCCACTTT. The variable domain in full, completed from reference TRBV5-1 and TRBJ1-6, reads KAGVTQTPRYLIKTRGQQVTLSCSPISGHRSVSWYQQTPGQGLQFLFEYFSETQRNKGNFPGRFSGRQFSNSRSEMNVSTLELGDSALYLCASSFDRGPSPLHFGNGTRLTVT.

DNA for the CDR3: TGTGCCAGCAGCTTAGGGTCGCAGGGGGCTGGAGAGACCCAGTACTTC. Encoded protein: CASSLGSQGAGETQYF. The chain employs TRBV11-3 and TRBJ2-5; 8 nucleotides line up with TRBD1. This CDR3 is 16 amino acids long. J gave up 4 bases and V 1 base, and 8 bases lay outside the gene matches. The V gene's germline CDR1 is SGHNT and CDR2 YENEEA.

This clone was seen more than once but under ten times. The CDR3 DNA sequence: TGCGCCAGCAGCTTATCAGGGGTTGGCAATGAGCAGTTCTTC. Translating it yields CASSLSGVGNEQFF. V gene TRBV5-1 combines with J gene TRBJ2-1; D is possibly TRBD1 (6 bases). Germline values: CDR1 SGHRS, CDR2 YFSETQ. Between the trimmed V and J ends, which lost 2 bases and 6 bases, there was a span of 12 bases. This CDR3 comprises 14 residues. Based on the CDR3 plus reference TRBV5-1 and TRBJ2-1, the full variable domain is KAGVTQTPRYLIKTRGQQVTLSCSPISGHRSVSWYQQTPGQGLQFLFEYFSETQRNKGNFPGRFSGRQFSNSRSEMNVSTLELGDSALYLCASSLSGVGNEQFFGPGTRLTVL.

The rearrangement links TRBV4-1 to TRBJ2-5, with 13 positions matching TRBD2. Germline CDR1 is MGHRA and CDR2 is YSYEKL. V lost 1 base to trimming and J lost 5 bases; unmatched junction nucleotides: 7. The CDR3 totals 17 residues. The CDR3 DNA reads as TGCGCCAGCAGCCAAGCCTCGACTAGCGGGGGGTTTGAGACCCAGTACTTC. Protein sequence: CASSQASTSGGFETQYF.

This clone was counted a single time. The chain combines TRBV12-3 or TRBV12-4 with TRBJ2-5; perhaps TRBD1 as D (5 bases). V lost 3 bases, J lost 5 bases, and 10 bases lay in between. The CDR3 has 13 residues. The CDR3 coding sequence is TGTGCCAGCAGTTTTGGCAGGGCGGAGACCCAGTACTTC. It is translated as CASSFGRAETQYF.

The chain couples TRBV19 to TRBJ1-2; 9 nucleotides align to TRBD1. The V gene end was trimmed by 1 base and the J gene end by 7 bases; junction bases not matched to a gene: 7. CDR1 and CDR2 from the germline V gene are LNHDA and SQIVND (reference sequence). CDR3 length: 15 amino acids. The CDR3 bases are TGTGCCAGTAGTATAGCGGGACAGGGTCGTAGTGGCTACACCTTC. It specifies CASSIAGQGRSGYTF.

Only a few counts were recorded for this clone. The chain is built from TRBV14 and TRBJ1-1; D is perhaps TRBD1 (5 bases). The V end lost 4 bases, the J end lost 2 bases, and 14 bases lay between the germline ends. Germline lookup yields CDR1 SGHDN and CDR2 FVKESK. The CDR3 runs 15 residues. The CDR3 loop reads CASSRFGGANTEAFF. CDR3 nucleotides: TGTGCCAGCAGCCGATTCGGAGGGGCAAACACTGAAGCTTTCTTT.

CDR3 coding DNA: TGTGCCAGCAGCCCTGACAGTTCTCTCTATGGCTACACCTTC. Translated, it gives CASSPDSSLYGYTF. The chain links TRBV11-2 to TRBJ1-2; maybe TRBD1 (5 bases). CDR3 length equals 14 residues. Per germline, CDR1 SGHAT and CDR2 FQNNGV. Trimming pared 5 bases from V and 4 bases from J, leaving 14 bases between.

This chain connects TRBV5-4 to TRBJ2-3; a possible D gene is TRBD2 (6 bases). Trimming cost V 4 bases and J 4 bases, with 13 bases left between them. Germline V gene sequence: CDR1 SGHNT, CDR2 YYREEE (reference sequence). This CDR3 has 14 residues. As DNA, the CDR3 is TGTGCCAGCAGCCTCCCGACTAGATCAGATACGCAGTATTTT. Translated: CASSLPTRSDTQYF.

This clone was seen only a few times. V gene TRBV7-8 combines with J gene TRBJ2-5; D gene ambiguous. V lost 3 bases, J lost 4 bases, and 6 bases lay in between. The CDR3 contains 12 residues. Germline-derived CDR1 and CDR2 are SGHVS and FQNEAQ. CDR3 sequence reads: CASSLSRETQYF. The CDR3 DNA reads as TGTGCCAGCAGCTTGAGTCGAGAGACCCAGTACTTC.

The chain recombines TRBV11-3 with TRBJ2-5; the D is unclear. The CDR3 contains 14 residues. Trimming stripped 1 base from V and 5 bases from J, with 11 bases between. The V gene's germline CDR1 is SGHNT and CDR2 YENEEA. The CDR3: CASSLVGRSETQYF. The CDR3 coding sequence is TGTGCCAGCAGCTTAGTTGGTAGATCGGAGACCCAGTACTTC.

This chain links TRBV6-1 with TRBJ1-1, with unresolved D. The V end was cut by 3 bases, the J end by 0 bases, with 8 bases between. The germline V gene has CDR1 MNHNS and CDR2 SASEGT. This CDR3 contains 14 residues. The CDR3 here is CASSDPAMNTEAFF. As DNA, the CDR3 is TGTGCCAGCAGTGACCCAGCTATGAACACTGAAGCTTTCTTT.

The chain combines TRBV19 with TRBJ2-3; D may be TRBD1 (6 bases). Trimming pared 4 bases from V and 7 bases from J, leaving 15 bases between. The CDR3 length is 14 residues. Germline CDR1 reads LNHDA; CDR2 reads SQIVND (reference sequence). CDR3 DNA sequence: TGTGCCAGTAGTACAAACACAGGGATATATACGCAGTATTTT. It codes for CASSTNTGIYTQYF.

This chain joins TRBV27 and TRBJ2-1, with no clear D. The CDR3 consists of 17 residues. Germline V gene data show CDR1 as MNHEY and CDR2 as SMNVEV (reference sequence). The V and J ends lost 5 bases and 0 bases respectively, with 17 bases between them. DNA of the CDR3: TGTGCCAGCAGTCCCCACGGCGGTGCGAGCTCCTACAATGAGCAGTTCTTC. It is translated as CASSPHGGASSYNEQFF.

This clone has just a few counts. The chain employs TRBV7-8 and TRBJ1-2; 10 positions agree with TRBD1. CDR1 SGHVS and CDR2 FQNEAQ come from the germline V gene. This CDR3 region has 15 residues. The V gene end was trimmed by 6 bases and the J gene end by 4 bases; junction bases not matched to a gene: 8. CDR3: CASSSAGTGVYGYTF. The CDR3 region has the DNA TGTGCCAGCAGTTCAGCCGGGACAGGGGTCTATGGCTACACCTTC.

CDR3 sequence reads: CASTWQRKETQYF. CDR3 DNA sequence: TGTGCCAGCACCTGGCAGAGGAAAGAGACCCAGTACTTC. The J gene is TRBJ2-5, the V gene TRBV11-2; no firm D call. The CDR3 is 13 residues long. V lost 7 bases to trimming and J lost 3 bases, with 12 bases between them. The V gene's germline CDR1 is SGHAT and CDR2 FQNNGV.

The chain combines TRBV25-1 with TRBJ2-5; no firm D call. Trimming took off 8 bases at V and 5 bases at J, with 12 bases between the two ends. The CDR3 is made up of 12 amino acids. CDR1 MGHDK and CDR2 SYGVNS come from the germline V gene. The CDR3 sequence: CASAGLGETQYF. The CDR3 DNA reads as TGTGCCAGCGCCGGATTGGGGGAGACCCAGTACTTC.

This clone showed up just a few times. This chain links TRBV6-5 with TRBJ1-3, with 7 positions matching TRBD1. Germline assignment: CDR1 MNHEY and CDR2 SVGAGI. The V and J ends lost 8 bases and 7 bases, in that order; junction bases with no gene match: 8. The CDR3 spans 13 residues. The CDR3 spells CASRRDSVNTIYF. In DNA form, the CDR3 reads TGTGCCAGCCGCCGGGACAGTGTGAACACCATATATTTT.

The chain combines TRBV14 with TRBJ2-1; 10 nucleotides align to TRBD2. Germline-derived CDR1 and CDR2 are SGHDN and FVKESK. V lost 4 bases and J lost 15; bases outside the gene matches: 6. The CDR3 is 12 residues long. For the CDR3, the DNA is TGTGCCAGCAGCCGAATAGCGGGAGGTGTGTTCTTC. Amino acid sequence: CASSRIAGGVFF.

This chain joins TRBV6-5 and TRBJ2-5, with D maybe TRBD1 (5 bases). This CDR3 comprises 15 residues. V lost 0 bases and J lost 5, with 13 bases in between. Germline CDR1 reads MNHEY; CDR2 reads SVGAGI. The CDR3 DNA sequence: TGTGCCAGCAGTTACTCGGGATACCCAGGGGAGACCCAGTACTTC. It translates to CASSYSGYPGETQYF.

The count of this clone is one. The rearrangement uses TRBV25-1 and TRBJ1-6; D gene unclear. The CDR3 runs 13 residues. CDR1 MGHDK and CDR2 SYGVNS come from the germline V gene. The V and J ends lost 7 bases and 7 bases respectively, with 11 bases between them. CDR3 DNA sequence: TGTGCCAGCACGTATTTGAAAAATTCACCCCTCCACTTT. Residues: CASTYLKNSPLHF.

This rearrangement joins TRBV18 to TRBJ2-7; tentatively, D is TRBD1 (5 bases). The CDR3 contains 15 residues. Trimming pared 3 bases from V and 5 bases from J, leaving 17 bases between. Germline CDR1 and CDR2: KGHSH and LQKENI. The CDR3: CASSPPGRASDEQYF. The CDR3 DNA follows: TGTGCCAGCTCACCCCCAGGCAGGGCTTCCGACGAGCAGTACTTC.

This CDR3 reads CASSLVGGGQFF. The CDR3 DNA follows: TGCGCCAGCAGCTTGGTCGGGGGGGGGCAGTTCTTC. The chain employs TRBV5-1 and TRBJ2-1, with 8 bases aligning to TRBD2. V trimming: 0 bases; J trimming: 12 bases; junction bases outside the gene matches: 2. The CDR3 extends over 12 amino acids. Germline CDR1 SGHRS, CDR2 YFSETQ.